Following are 11 T cell receptor beta chains from one sample sequenced in a study of regulatory T cells in long-lasting Graves disease. Arm-PCR of CDR3 regions and iRepertoire HTBI primers were used to build TCR beta libraries. TCRdb reprocessed the multiplex PCR reads via MiXCR and lists one record per CDR3 protein. Of around 240,000 distinct CDR3 sequences listed, under 20% were seen once; the top ten hold 12% to 15%. The time point: newly diagnosed GD, antithyroid drugs for less than 3 months. There was RNA extracted from PBMCs, and the TCR library was made from it. The sample was also linked to a second study, of T cells in Graves' hyperthyroidism and ophthalmopathy.

Material: peripheral blood mononuclear cells (PBMCs), obtained at new diagnosis, from a patient treated with antithyroid drugs. These receptors were collected from a woman aged 25 to 39 with Graves disease.

Remarks on this clonotype: A far more abundant clone sits one base away, making this likely a read error. The chain combines TRBV7-2 with TRBJ2-1; 8 bases match TRBD2. The DNA end is a closer match to TRBJ2-5, so the J assignment may be wrong. Germline V CDR1 and CDR2: SGHTA, FQGNSA. This CDR3 has 17 residues. In DNA form, the CDR3 reads TGTGCCAGCAGCTCTCTAATTGCCGGGGGGGACGGAGAGACCCAGTACTTC. Protein: CASSSLIAGGDGETQYF.

This clonotype was observed a handful of times. The chain recombines TRBV7-8 with TRBJ2-7, with D possibly TRBD2 on 6 matching bases. Germline V gene sequence: CDR1 SGHVS, CDR2 FQNEAQ. The CDR3 has 16 residues. Trimming removed 2 bases at V and 5 bases at J, with 19 bases between. The CDR3 DNA reads TGTGCCAGCAGCTTACTCGGGGGAAACCGTGCGGACGAGCAGTACTTC. As protein: CASSLLGGNRADEQYF.

The rearrangement links TRBV7-2 to TRBJ1-2, with 11 bases lining up with TRBD1. Unmatched junction bases numbered 6, after V lost 2 bases and J lost 7 bases. The CDR3 runs to 15 residues. CDR1 SGHTA and CDR2 FQGNSA come from the germline V gene. CDR3 in amino acids: CASSLRTGGDSGYTF. CDR3 coding DNA: TGTGCCAGCAGCTTACGGACAGGGGGCGATTCTGGCTACACCTTC. Full variable domain (outside the CDR3, taken from reference TRBV7-2 and TRBJ1-2): GAGVSQSPSNKVTEKGKDVELRCDPISGHTALYWYRQSLGQGLEFLIYFQGNSAPDKSGLPSDRFSAERTGGSVSTLTIQRTQQEDSAVYLCASSLRTGGDSGYTFGSGTRLTVV.

In this sample, this clonotype turned up many times. This chain uses TRBV12-3 or TRBV12-4 with TRBJ1-2; D is uncertain. The CDR3 covers 14 residues. V was clipped by 2 bases and J by 1 base, with 8 bases between them. The CDR3 sequence is CASSLFNNNYGYTF. DNA for the CDR3: TGTGCCAGCAGTTTATTTAACAATAACTATGGCTACACCTTC.

Comment on this clonotype: This sequence may be a read error, since a much larger clone differs from it by one base. The rearrangement joins TRBV29-1 to TRBJ2-3; D is unresolved. Germline CDR1 is SQVTM and CDR2 is ANQGSEA. CDR3 length equals 13 residues. Trimming pared 3 bases from V and 1 base from J, leaving 8 bases between. The CDR3 nucleotides are TGCAGCGTTGACGGGTCACGCACAGATACGCAGTATTTT. As protein: CSVDGSRTDTQYF.

The chain combines TRBV4-1 with TRBJ2-1; TRBD2 aligns across 11 bases. This CDR3 is built from 16 residues. CDR1 and CDR2 (germline): MGHRA, YSYEKL. Germline trimming cut 4 bases from V and 4 bases from J; bases unmatched to any gene: 6. The DNA for the CDR3 is TGCGCCAGCAGCCGCCCACTAGCGGGGGAATACAATGAGCAGTTCTTC. Its protein product is CASSRPLAGEYNEQFF.

Ten or more counts support this clonotype. J is TRBJ1-1 and V is TRBV12-3 or TRBV12-4, with a tentative D call TRBD1 (6 bases). The CDR3 spans 12 residues. Trimming removed 1 base from V and 7 bases from J, with 7 bases in between. CDR3 in amino acids: CASSLVQGEAFF. CDR3 DNA sequence: TGTGCCAGCAGTTTAGTACAGGGTGAAGCTTTCTTT.

This clonotype was picked up many times. The chain carries TRBV11-2 and TRBJ1-3; D is perhaps TRBD1 (5 bases). V was shortened by 8 bases and J by 1 base, with 18 bases between the two germline ends. CDR3 length: 16 amino acids. Germline lookup yields CDR1 SGHAT and CDR2 FQNNGV. In nucleotides, the CDR3 is TGTGCCAGCTCCAGGGACTCTTCTATATCTGGAAACACCATATATTTT. Translation gives CASSRDSSISGNTIYF.

The V call is TRBV20-1, the J call TRBJ2-7; TRBD1 aligns across 9 bases. V lost 4 bases to trimming and J lost 1 base; unmatched junction nucleotides: 8. The CDR3 sequence is 15 residues long. Germline assignment: CDR1 DFQATT and CDR2 SNEGSKA (reference sequence). The DNA for the CDR3 is TGCAGTGCTAAGTCCGGGACAGGGAGGTCCTACGAGCAGTACTTC. Translating it yields CSAKSGTGRSYEQYF.

The chain combines TRBV11-1 with TRBJ2-2; D remains unclear. Per germline, CDR1 SGHAT and CDR2 FQDESV (reference sequence). The CDR3 has 13 amino acids. V lost 6 bases and J lost 7, with 12 bases in between. The CDR3 loop is CASSLRVYGELFF. The DNA for the CDR3 is TGTGCCAGCAGTCTCCGGGTTTACGGGGAGCTGTTTTTT.

This clonotype was recorded many times. V and J are TRBV7-8 and TRBJ1-5; a possible D gene is TRBD1 (6 bases). The CDR3 covers 14 residues. The germline gives CDR1 SGHVS, CDR2 FQNEAQ. The V end lost 7 bases, the J end lost 6 bases, and 16 bases lay between the germline ends. The CDR3 DNA is TGTGCCAGCACCGAAACAGGGCTAGGTCAGCCCCAGCATTTT. This encodes CASTETGLGQPQHF.